This paragraph covers one T cell receptor (beta chain) sequence. Its antigen remains unknown. The CDR3 consists of 13 residues. Trimming left V 9 bases short and J 3 bases short, with 14 bases between. The germline CDR1 and CDR2 sequences are MGHDK and SYGVNS. These data originate in a study of T-cell reconstitution after alpha-beta-depleted transplantation in children. Study-level results: T-cell counts and diversity at one year following transplant were attributed mainly to newly produced T cells.

Unique molecular identifiers were built into the TCRbeta library. TCRdb reprocessed the PCR reads via MiXCR and lists one record per CDR3 protein. This table holds 450,000 to 700,000 distinct CDR3 sequences, over 25% found once. The TCR originated in a boy less than two years old with Wiskott-Aldrich syndrome, due to receive a stem cell transplant. Sequences were derived from PBMCs, sampled before TCRalphabeta/CD19-depleted stem cell transplant. The chain couples TRBV25-1 to TRBJ1-1; D may be TRBD1 (6 bases). The chain's CDR3 is CASAQGRDTEAFF. The CDR3 DNA reads TGTGCCAGTGCGCAGGGGAGGGACACTGAAGCTTTCTTT. Variable domain in full (rest from reference TRBV25-1 and TRBJ1-1): EADIYQTPRYLVIGTGKKITLECSQTMGHDKMYWYQQDPGMELHLIHYSYGVNSTEKGDLSSESTVSRIRTEHFPLTLESARPSHTSQYLCASAQGRDTEAFFGQGTRLTVV.